This is a list of T cell receptor beta chains from one sample in a study of blood T cells in healthy people across ages. MiXCR, run by TCRdb on the 5' RACE reads, gives a single entry per CDR3 protein. The sample consists of 700,000 to 850,000 distinct CDR3 sequences, around half of them appearing once. The sample consisted of blood. The receptors here all came from an elderly man in good health. Each CDR3 is given with its conserved first and last residue. The order of the fields is clone size, V gene, J gene, D gene, CDR3 protein, CDR3 DNA. D genes are given only for firm matches. Expanded clones get a size class; other rows say once, few or many, or leave the size out.

abundance: -; v_gene: TRBV5-6; j_gene: TRBJ1-5; d_gene: -; CDR3aa: CASSPYGAGNHQPQHF; CDR3nt: TGTGCCAGCAGCCCCTACGGGGCAGGGAATCATCAGCCCCAGCATTTT
abundance: -; v_gene: TRBV4-2; j_gene: TRBJ2-5; d_gene: -; CDR3aa: CASSPLSGAQETQYF; CDR3nt: TGTGCCAGCAGCCCCCTTTCCGGGGCCCAAGAGACCCAGTACTTC
abundance: -; v_gene: TRBV29-1; j_gene: TRBJ1-1; d_gene: -; CDR3aa: CSVEMGTVNTEAFF; CDR3nt: TGCAGCGTTGAAATGGGAACAGTGAACACTGAAGCTTTCTTT
abundance: few; v_gene: TRBV5-1; j_gene: TRBJ2-1; d_gene: TRBD2; CDR3aa: CASSSGLADSSYNEQFF; CDR3nt: TGCGCCAGCAGCTCTGGACTAGCGGACAGCTCCTACAATGAGCAGTTCTTC
abundance: -; v_gene: TRBV28; j_gene: TRBJ2-1; d_gene: TRBD2; CDR3aa: CASRLAGSWQVRNEQFF; CDR3nt: TGTGCCAGTCGGCTAGCGGGATCTTGGCAAGTACGCAATGAGCAGTTCTTC
abundance: -; v_gene: TRBV13; j_gene: TRBJ1-2; d_gene: -; CDR3aa: CASSLLGAGYGYTF; CDR3nt: TGTGCCAGCAGCTTACTGGGGGCGGGCTATGGCTACACCTTC
abundance: -; v_gene: TRBV5-1; j_gene: TRBJ2-1; d_gene: -; CDR3aa: CASSLLSLNNEQFF; CDR3nt: TGCGCCAGCAGCTTGCTCAGTTTAAACAATGAGCAGTTCTTC
abundance: -; v_gene: TRBV5-1; j_gene: TRBJ2-1; d_gene: -; CDR3aa: CASSPGRAPLNEQFF; CDR3nt: TGCGCCAGCAGCCCGGGACGAGCACCCCTGAATGAGCAGTTCTTC
abundance: -; v_gene: TRBV3-1; j_gene: TRBJ2-4; d_gene: TRBD2; CDR3aa: CASSQEPRREQYF; CDR3nt: TGTGCCAGCAGCCAAGAGCCCCGGCGGGAGCAGTACTTC
abundance: few; v_gene: TRBV5-1; j_gene: TRBJ2-2; d_gene: TRBD1; CDR3aa: CASSSGQGVTGELFF; CDR3nt: TGCGCCAGCAGCTCCGGACAGGGTGTAACCGGGGAGCTGTTTTTT
abundance: -; v_gene: TRBV6-6; j_gene: TRBJ2-1; d_gene: TRBD2; CDR3aa: CASTPPTAGGNEQFF; CDR3nt: TGTGCCAGCACCCCACCCACAGCGGGGGGAAATGAGCAGTTCTTC
abundance: -; v_gene: TRBV29-1; j_gene: TRBJ2-5; d_gene: -; CDR3aa: CSVEPEETQYF; CDR3nt: TGCAGCGTTGAGCCCGAAGAGACCCAGTACTTC
abundance: few; v_gene: TRBV20-1; j_gene: TRBJ2-7; d_gene: TRBD1; CDR3aa: CSARDRGRGEQYF; CDR3nt: TGCAGTGCTAGGGACAGGGGGCGCGGCGAGCAGTACTTC
abundance: many; v_gene: TRBV7-2; j_gene: TRBJ2-3; d_gene: TRBD2; CDR3aa: CASSSSGRQGDTQYF; CDR3nt: TGTGCCAGCAGCTCTAGCGGGAGACAGGGAGATACGCAGTATTTT
abundance: -; v_gene: TRBV5-1; j_gene: TRBJ2-5; d_gene: -; CDR3aa: CASSESVMTQETQYF; CDR3nt: TGCGCCAGCAGCGAAAGTGTGATGACCCAAGAGACCCAGTACTTC
abundance: few; v_gene: TRBV4-1; j_gene: TRBJ2-1; d_gene: -; CDR3aa: CASSPPLAAYNEQFF; CDR3nt: TGCGCCAGCAGCCCCCCTCTAGCTGCATACAATGAGCAGTTCTTC
abundance: -; v_gene: TRBV7-2; j_gene: TRBJ2-7; d_gene: TRBD1; CDR3aa: CASSLAPGQGRNEQYF; CDR3nt: TGTGCCAGCAGCTTAGCGCCGGGACAGGGGAGGAACGAGCAGTACTTC
abundance: -; v_gene: TRBV5-1; j_gene: TRBJ2-3; d_gene: -; CDR3aa: CATRPAPQGNRDAYF; CDR3nt: TGCGCCACCCGACCCGCCCCACAGGGTAACAGAGACGCGTATTTT
abundance: -; v_gene: TRBV20-1; j_gene: TRBJ2-7; d_gene: TRBD2; CDR3aa: CSARLLADHRYEQYF; CDR3nt: TGCAGTGCTAGACTCCTAGCGGATCACAGGTACGAGCAGTACTTC
abundance: few; v_gene: TRBV7-2; j_gene: TRBJ1-6; d_gene: TRBD1; CDR3aa: CASSTSGGTGVSPLHF; CDR3nt: TGTGCCAGCAGCACCTCAGGCGGGACAGGAGTTTCACCCCTCCACTTT
abundance: -; v_gene: TRBV5-1; j_gene: TRBJ1-1; d_gene: -; CDR3aa: CASSPDPWINTEAFF; CDR3nt: TGCGCCAGCAGCCCGGACCCCTGGATCAACACTGAAGCTTTCTTT
abundance: -; v_gene: TRBV30; j_gene: TRBJ1-2; d_gene: -; CDR3aa: CAWSARVYGYTF; CDR3nt: TGTGCCTGGAGTGCACGAGTCTATGGCTACACCTTC
abundance: -; v_gene: TRBV20-1; j_gene: TRBJ2-1; d_gene: -; CDR3aa: CSASRAIRYNEQFF; CDR3nt: TGCAGTGCTAGTAGGGCTATACGCTACAATGAGCAGTTCTTC
abundance: -; v_gene: TRBV10-2; j_gene: TRBJ2-7; d_gene: TRBD2; CDR3aa: CASRVTSGYEQYF; CDR3nt: TGCGCCAGCAGGGTGACTAGCGGGTACGAGCAGTACTTC
abundance: few; v_gene: TRBV3-1; j_gene: TRBJ2-3; d_gene: -; CDR3aa: CASRGRTTDTQYF; CDR3nt: TGTGCCAGCAGAGGTCGGACCACAGATACGCAGTATTTT
abundance: -; v_gene: TRBV20-1; j_gene: TRBJ2-4; d_gene: -; CDR3aa: CSARESTGTAKNIQYF; CDR3nt: TGCAGTGCTAGAGAGTCCACCGGGACAGCCAAAAACATTCAGTACTTC
abundance: once; v_gene: TRBV20-1; j_gene: TRBJ2-2; d_gene: TRBD2; CDR3aa: CSAFGPSGTTNTGELFF; CDR3nt: TGCAGTGCCTTTGGTCCTAGCGGGACGACGAACACCGGGGAGCTGTTTTTT
abundance: -; v_gene: TRBV27; j_gene: TRBJ2-1; d_gene: -; CDR3aa: CASSEGAAEFF; CDR3nt: TGTGCCTCGTCGGAGGGGGCTGCGGAGTTCTTC
abundance: few; v_gene: TRBV27; j_gene: TRBJ2-1; d_gene: TRBD1; CDR3aa: CASSLGQRFNEQFF; CDR3nt: TGTGCCAGCAGCCTGGGACAGCGATTCAATGAGCAGTTCTTC
abundance: -; v_gene: TRBV9; j_gene: TRBJ2-5; d_gene: -; CDR3aa: CASSVAEAETQYF; CDR3nt: TGTGCCAGCAGCGTAGCGGAGGCGGAGACCCAGTACTTC
abundance: -; v_gene: TRBV9; j_gene: TRBJ1-1; d_gene: TRBD1; CDR3aa: CASSARDRGRYTEAFF; CDR3nt: TGTGCCAGCAGCGCACGGGACAGGGGGCGGTACACTGAAGCTTTCTTT
abundance: -; v_gene: TRBV4-2; j_gene: TRBJ1-2; d_gene: -; CDR3aa: CASSQDLGSDGYTF; CDR3nt: TGTGCCAGCAGCCAAGATTTAGGGAGCGATGGCTACACCTTC
abundance: -; v_gene: TRBV18; j_gene: TRBJ2-2; d_gene: -; CDR3aa: CASSPPVYGDTGELFF; CDR3nt: TGTGCCAGCTCACCACCCGTCTACGGGGACACCGGGGAGCTGTTTTTT
abundance: few; v_gene: TRBV20-1; j_gene: TRBJ2-5; d_gene: TRBD2; CDR3aa: CSASGTSGRGETQYF; CDR3nt: TGCAGTGCTTCCGGGACTAGCGGGAGGGGAGAGACCCAGTACTTC
abundance: -; v_gene: TRBV10-3; j_gene: TRBJ2-3; d_gene: TRBD2; CDR3aa: CATKDTLAGVHRYVYF; CDR3nt: TGTGCCACCAAAGACACACTAGCGGGAGTTCACAGATACGTGTATTTT